The rows below give T cell receptor beta chains drawn from one sample of a study of human T cells and chemical hapten exposure. TCRdb itself ran the RACE reads through MiXCR, one entry per CDR3 protein. The table includes about 80,000 distinct CDR3 sequences, approximately 15% detected once. The input for sequencing was whole blood, taken in connection with sensitization to the hapten diphenylcyclopropenone (DPC). Receptors originate from a woman aged 45-59 years with alopecia areata. Some clones in this sample may be carry-over from other donors' samples. Each CDR3 is given with its conserved first and last residue. The D gene is left open where the match is weak. Size tells how often a clone was seen (once, few, many) or the class of an expanded clone, and some rows leave it out.

d_call: .
cdr3_length: 13
clone_size: few
j_call: TRBJ2-1
v_call: TRBV2
cdr3_aa: CASSVGIGNEQFF
cdr3_nt: TGTGCCAGCAGTGTTGGAATTGGCAATGAGCAGTTCTTC

d_call: TRBD1
cdr3_length: 13
clone_size: .
j_call: TRBJ2-7
v_call: TRBV30
cdr3_aa: CAWGRDRGYEQYF
cdr3_nt: TGTGCCTGGGGACGGGACAGGGGCTACGAGCAGTACTTC

d_call: .
cdr3_length: 15
clone_size: few
j_call: TRBJ1-6
v_call: TRBV20-1
cdr3_aa: CSARDRAGASSPLHF
cdr3_nt: TGCAGTGCTAGAGATCGGGCAGGGGCGTCTTCACCCCTCCACTTT

d_call: TRBD1
cdr3_length: 14
clone_size: .
j_call: TRBJ1-4
v_call: TRBV7-9
cdr3_aa: CASTPGQPTEKLFF
cdr3_nt: TGTGCCAGCACGCCGGGACAGCCAACTGAAAAACTGTTTTTT

d_call: TRBD1
cdr3_length: 16
clone_size: many
j_call: TRBJ1-2
v_call: TRBV27
cdr3_aa: CASSLKDRASLDGYTF
cdr3_nt: TGTGCCAGCAGTTTAAAGGACAGGGCTTCCCTAGATGGCTACACCTTC

d_call: TRBD2
cdr3_length: 15
clone_size: many
j_call: TRBJ2-1
v_call: TRBV20-1
cdr3_aa: CSARELAGGHNEQFF
cdr3_nt: TGCAGTGCTAGAGAATTAGCGGGAGGCCACAATGAGCAGTTCTTC

d_call: .
cdr3_length: 12
clone_size: .
j_call: TRBJ1-2
v_call: TRBV3-1
cdr3_aa: CASSQVPYGYTF
cdr3_nt: TGTGCCAGCAGCCAAGTCCCCTATGGCTACACCTTC

d_call: .
cdr3_length: 14
clone_size: few
j_call: TRBJ1-4
v_call: TRBV29-1
cdr3_aa: CSVGRGTTNEKLFF
cdr3_nt: TGCAGCGTCGGTCGCGGGACAACTAATGAAAAACTGTTTTTT

d_call: TRBD2
cdr3_length: 16
clone_size: few
j_call: TRBJ2-1
v_call: TRBV20-1
cdr3_aa: CSARDLRAGGYNEQFF
cdr3_nt: TGCAGTGCTAGAGATCTCCGGGCGGGAGGGTACAATGAGCAGTTCTTC

d_call: .
cdr3_length: 14
clone_size: many
j_call: TRBJ2-1
v_call: TRBV5-1
cdr3_aa: CASSLAVSYNEQFF
cdr3_nt: TGCGCCAGCAGCTTAGCGGTCTCCTACAATGAGCAGTTCTTC

d_call: TRBD1
cdr3_length: 15
clone_size: many
j_call: TRBJ1-5
v_call: TRBV12-3/TRBV12-4
cdr3_aa: CASSSKQGLNQPQHF
cdr3_nt: TGTGCCAGCAGTTCCAAACAGGGGCTTAATCAGCCCCAGCATTTT

d_call: .
cdr3_length: 12
clone_size: many
j_call: TRBJ2-7
v_call: TRBV6-2/TRBV6-3
cdr3_aa: CASSSPLYEQYF
cdr3_nt: TGTGCCAGCAGTTCCCCCCTCTACGAGCAGTACTTC

d_call: TRBD2
cdr3_length: 14
clone_size: .
j_call: TRBJ2-5
v_call: TRBV20-1
cdr3_aa: CSATKAGVGETQYF
cdr3_nt: TGCAGTGCAACTAAAGCGGGAGTGGGAGAGACCCAGTACTTC

d_call: TRBD2
cdr3_length: 14
clone_size: .
j_call: TRBJ2-1
v_call: TRBV5-1
cdr3_aa: CASSRLAVYNEQFF
cdr3_nt: TGCGCCAGCAGTCGACTAGCGGTCTACAATGAGCAGTTCTTC

d_call: .
cdr3_length: 17
clone_size: .
j_call: TRBJ1-6
v_call: TRBV7-2
cdr3_aa: CASSFARTLPYNSPLHF
cdr3_nt: TGTGCCAGCAGCTTCGCCCGGACACTTCCCTATAATTCACCCCTCCACTTT

d_call: .
cdr3_length: 14
clone_size: .
j_call: TRBJ2-1
v_call: TRBV5-1
cdr3_aa: CASSLIASWDEQFF
cdr3_nt: TGCGCCAGCAGCTTGATCGCTAGCTGGGATGAGCAGTTCTTC

d_call: .
cdr3_length: 14
clone_size: few
j_call: TRBJ1-6
v_call: TRBV4-3
cdr3_aa: CASSSRTVNSPLHF
cdr3_nt: TGCGCCAGCAGCTCTCGGACAGTTAATTCACCCCTCCACTTT

d_call: .
cdr3_length: 13
clone_size: .
j_call: TRBJ2-7
v_call: TRBV7-2
cdr3_aa: CASSFRGPYEQYF
cdr3_nt: TGTGCCAGCAGCTTCCGTGGGCCCTACGAGCAGTACTTC

d_call: TRBD2
cdr3_length: 15
clone_size: .
j_call: TRBJ2-7
v_call: TRBV4-1
cdr3_aa: CASSQEPSGDYEQYF
cdr3_nt: TGCGCCAGCAGCCAAGAGCCTAGCGGGGACTACGAGCAGTACTTC

d_call: TRBD2
cdr3_length: 14
clone_size: .
j_call: TRBJ2-1
v_call: TRBV7-7
cdr3_aa: CASSPTSGPNEQFF
cdr3_nt: TGTGCCAGCAGTCCAACTAGCGGCCCCAATGAGCAGTTCTTC

d_call: .
cdr3_length: 16
clone_size: .
j_call: TRBJ2-3
v_call: TRBV11-2
cdr3_aa: CASSPGPDPRGNTQYF
cdr3_nt: TGTGCCAGCAGCCCCGGGCCGGACCCCAGGGGAAATACGCAGTATTTT

d_call: .
cdr3_length: 14
clone_size: few
j_call: TRBJ2-1
v_call: TRBV19
cdr3_aa: CASRASDFYNEQFF
cdr3_nt: TGTGCCAGTAGGGCTAGTGATTTTTACAATGAGCAGTTCTTC

d_call: .
cdr3_length: 13
clone_size: .
j_call: TRBJ2-1
v_call: TRBV11-2
cdr3_aa: CASSWGHLGEQFF
cdr3_nt: TGTGCCAGCAGCTGGGGCCACCTAGGGGAGCAGTTCTTC

d_call: .
cdr3_length: 13
clone_size: few
j_call: TRBJ1-5
v_call: TRBV7-9
cdr3_aa: CASSSRDSQPQHF
cdr3_nt: TGTGCCAGCAGCTCCAGAGACAGCCAGCCCCAGCATTTT

d_call: .
cdr3_length: 15
clone_size: few
j_call: TRBJ2-7
v_call: TRBV4-2
cdr3_aa: CASSQDFGRVYEQYF
cdr3_nt: TGTGCCAGCAGCCAAGATTTTGGCAGGGTCTACGAGCAGTACTTC

d_call: .
cdr3_length: 12
clone_size: many
j_call: TRBJ2-1
v_call: TRBV6-6
cdr3_aa: CASSYGGQEQFF
cdr3_nt: TGTGCCAGCAGTTACGGGGGTCAGGAGCAGTTCTTC

d_call: .
cdr3_length: 15
clone_size: few
j_call: TRBJ1-1
v_call: TRBV18
cdr3_aa: CASSPVREIHAEAFF
cdr3_nt: TGTGCCAGCTCACCAGTTAGGGAGATTCACGCTGAAGCTTTCTTT

d_call: TRBD1
cdr3_length: 15
clone_size: few
j_call: TRBJ1-2
v_call: TRBV4-2
cdr3_aa: CASSQWGQRIYGYTF
cdr3_nt: TGTGCCAGCAGCCAGTGGGGACAGCGTATCTATGGCTACACCTTC

d_call: .
cdr3_length: 15
clone_size: few
j_call: TRBJ1-1
v_call: TRBV18
cdr3_aa: CASSPLPGERTEAFF
cdr3_nt: TGTGCCAGCTCACCACTACCAGGGGAGAGGACTGAAGCTTTCTTT

d_call: .
cdr3_length: 14
clone_size: few
j_call: TRBJ1-1
v_call: TRBV5-1
cdr3_aa: CASSTTGLNTEAFF
cdr3_nt: TGCGCCAGCAGCACTACAGGTTTGAACACTGAAGCTTTCTTT

d_call: TRBD2
cdr3_length: 16
clone_size: few
j_call: TRBJ2-3
v_call: TRBV6-5
cdr3_aa: CASSERASGRGDTQYF
cdr3_nt: TGTGCCAGCAGTGAGCGTGCTAGCGGGAGAGGAGATACGCAGTATTTT

d_call: .
cdr3_length: 11
clone_size: .
j_call: TRBJ2-2
v_call: TRBV30
cdr3_aa: CAWSPIGELFF
cdr3_nt: TGTGCCTGGTCGCCGATCGGGGAGCTGTTTTTT

d_call: .
cdr3_length: 19
clone_size: few
j_call: TRBJ1-4
v_call: TRBV18
cdr3_aa: CASSPAHYSDPEGNEKLFF
cdr3_nt: TGTGCCAGCTCACCAGCTCATTATTCGGACCCCGAAGGAAATGAAAAACTGTTTTTT

d_call: .
cdr3_length: 15
clone_size: few
j_call: TRBJ1-2
v_call: TRBV25-1
cdr3_aa: CASSDGGAGNYGYTF
cdr3_nt: TGTGCCAGCAGTGACGGAGGCGCGGGTAACTATGGCTACACCTTC

d_call: TRBD2
cdr3_length: 17
clone_size: .
j_call: TRBJ2-1
v_call: TRBV11-2
cdr3_aa: CASSLDRALAGHNEQFF
cdr3_nt: TGTGCCAGCAGCTTAGATCGGGCACTAGCGGGCCACAATGAGCAGTTCTTC

d_call: .
cdr3_length: 14
clone_size: .
j_call: TRBJ2-7
v_call: TRBV7-9
cdr3_aa: CASSSRAGSYEQYF
cdr3_nt: TGTGCCAGCAGCTCCCGGGCGGGGTCCTACGAGCAGTACTTC

d_call: .
cdr3_length: 13
clone_size: .
j_call: TRBJ1-4
v_call: TRBV18
cdr3_aa: CASSSAEDEKLFF
cdr3_nt: TGTGCCAGCTCATCAGCCGAGGATGAAAAACTGTTTTTT

d_call: .
cdr3_length: 15
clone_size: many
j_call: TRBJ2-4
v_call: TRBV4-1
cdr3_aa: CASSQEGKGVDIQYF
cdr3_nt: TGCGCCAGCAGCCAAGAAGGGAAAGGGGTGGACATTCAGTACTTC

d_call: TRBD2
cdr3_length: 16
clone_size: many
j_call: TRBJ2-5
v_call: TRBV6-6
cdr3_aa: CASSYSTGTRQETQYF
cdr3_nt: TGTGCCAGCAGTTACTCCACCGGGACTAGGCAAGAGACCCAGTACTTC

d_call: .
cdr3_length: 10
clone_size: few
j_call: TRBJ2-7
v_call: TRBV29-1
cdr3_aa: CSVGAHEQYF
cdr3_nt: TGCAGCGTTGGGGCCCACGAGCAGTACTTC

d_call: .
cdr3_length: 13
clone_size: few
j_call: TRBJ1-5
v_call: TRBV6-6
cdr3_aa: CASSSQAGQPQHF
cdr3_nt: TGTGCCAGCAGTTCACAGGCTGGTCAGCCCCAGCATTTT

d_call: TRBD1
cdr3_length: 14
clone_size: .
j_call: TRBJ1-2
v_call: TRBV2
cdr3_aa: CASRGTGVRYGYTF
cdr3_nt: TGTGCCAGCAGAGGGACAGGGGTTAGGTATGGCTACACCTTC

d_call: .
cdr3_length: 14
clone_size: few
j_call: TRBJ2-2
v_call: TRBV19
cdr3_aa: CASRLTSVTGELFF
cdr3_nt: TGTGCCAGCCGCCTAACTAGTGTGACCGGGGAGCTGTTTTTT

d_call: TRBD2
cdr3_length: 17
clone_size: few
j_call: TRBJ2-5
v_call: TRBV6-5
cdr3_aa: CASSYKVAGVWQETQYF
cdr3_nt: TGTGCCAGCAGTTACAAGGTAGCGGGAGTGTGGCAAGAGACCCAGTACTTC

d_call: .
cdr3_length: 14
clone_size: .
j_call: TRBJ2-1
v_call: TRBV28
cdr3_aa: CASSYRDGQNEQFF
cdr3_nt: TGTGCCAGCAGTTACCGGGACGGACAGAATGAGCAGTTCTTC

d_call: .
cdr3_length: 12
clone_size: .
j_call: TRBJ1-1
v_call: TRBV7-2
cdr3_aa: CASSGGYTEAFF
cdr3_nt: TGTGCCAGCAGCGGCGGGTACACTGAAGCTTTCTTT

d_call: TRBD1
cdr3_length: 15
clone_size: few
j_call: TRBJ2-1
v_call: TRBV29-1
cdr3_aa: CSVEGQTGLYNEQFF
cdr3_nt: TGCAGCGTTGAGGGCCAGACAGGGCTGTACAATGAGCAGTTCTTC

d_call: .
cdr3_length: 13
clone_size: many
j_call: TRBJ1-1
v_call: TRBV5-6
cdr3_aa: CASSPMRGTEAFF
cdr3_nt: TGTGCCAGCAGCCCCATGAGGGGCACTGAAGCTTTCTTT